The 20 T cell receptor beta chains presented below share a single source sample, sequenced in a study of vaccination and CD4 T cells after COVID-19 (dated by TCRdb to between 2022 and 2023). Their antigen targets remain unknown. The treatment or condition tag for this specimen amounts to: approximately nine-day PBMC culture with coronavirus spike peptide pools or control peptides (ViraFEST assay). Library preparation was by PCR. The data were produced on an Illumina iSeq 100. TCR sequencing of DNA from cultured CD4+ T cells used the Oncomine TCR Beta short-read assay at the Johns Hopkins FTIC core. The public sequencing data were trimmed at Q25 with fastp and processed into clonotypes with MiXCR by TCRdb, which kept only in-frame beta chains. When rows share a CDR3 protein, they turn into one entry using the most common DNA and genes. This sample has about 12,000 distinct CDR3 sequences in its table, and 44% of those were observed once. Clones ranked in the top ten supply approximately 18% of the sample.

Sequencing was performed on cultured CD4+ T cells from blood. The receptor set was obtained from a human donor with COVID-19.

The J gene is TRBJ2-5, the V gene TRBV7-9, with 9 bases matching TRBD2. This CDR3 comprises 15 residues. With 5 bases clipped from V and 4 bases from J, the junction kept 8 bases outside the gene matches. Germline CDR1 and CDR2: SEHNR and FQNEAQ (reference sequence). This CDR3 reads CASSTAGGGGETQYF. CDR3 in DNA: TGTGCCAGCAGCACCGCTGGCGGGGGGGGAGAGACCCAGTACTTC.

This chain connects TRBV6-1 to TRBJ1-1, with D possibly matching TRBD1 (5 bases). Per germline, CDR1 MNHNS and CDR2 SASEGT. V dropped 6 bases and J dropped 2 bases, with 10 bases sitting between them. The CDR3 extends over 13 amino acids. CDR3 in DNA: TGTGCCAGCAGCCCGACAGCCAACACTGAAGCTTTCTTT. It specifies CASSPTANTEAFF.

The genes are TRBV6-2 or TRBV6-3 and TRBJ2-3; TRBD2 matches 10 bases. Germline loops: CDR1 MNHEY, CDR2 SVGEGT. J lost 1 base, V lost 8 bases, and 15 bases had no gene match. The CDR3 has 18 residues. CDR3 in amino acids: CASLLRAGGNRRTDTQYF. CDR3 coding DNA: TGTGCCAGCCTGTTAAGAGCGGGGGGGAACCGCCGCACAGATACGCAGTATTTT.

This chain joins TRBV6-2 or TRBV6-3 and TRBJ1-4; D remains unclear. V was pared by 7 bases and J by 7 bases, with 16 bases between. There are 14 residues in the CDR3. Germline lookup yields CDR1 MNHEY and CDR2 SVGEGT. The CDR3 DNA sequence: TGTGCCAGCAAACTTGACGGGATGGGTGAAAAACTGTTTTTT. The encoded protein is CASKLDGMGEKLFF.

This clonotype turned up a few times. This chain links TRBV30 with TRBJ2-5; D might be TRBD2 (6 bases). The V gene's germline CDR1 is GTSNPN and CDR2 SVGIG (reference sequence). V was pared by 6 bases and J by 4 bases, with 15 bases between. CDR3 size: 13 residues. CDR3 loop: CACPGGAVETQYF. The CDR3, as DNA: TGTGCCTGTCCCGGGGGAGCGGTAGAGACCCAGTACTTC.

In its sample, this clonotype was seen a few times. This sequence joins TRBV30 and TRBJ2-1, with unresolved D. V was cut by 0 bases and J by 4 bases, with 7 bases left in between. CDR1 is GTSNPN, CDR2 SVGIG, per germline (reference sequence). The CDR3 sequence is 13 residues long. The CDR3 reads CAWSVSLYNEQFF. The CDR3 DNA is TGTGCCTGGAGTGTTTCACTTTACAATGAGCAGTTCTTC. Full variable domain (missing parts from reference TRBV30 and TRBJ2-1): SQTIHQWPATLVQPVGSPLSLECTVEGTSNPNLYWYRQAAGRGLQLLFYSVGIGQISSEVPQNLSASRPQDRQFILSSKKLLLSDSGFYLCAWSVSLYNEQFFGPGTRLTVL.

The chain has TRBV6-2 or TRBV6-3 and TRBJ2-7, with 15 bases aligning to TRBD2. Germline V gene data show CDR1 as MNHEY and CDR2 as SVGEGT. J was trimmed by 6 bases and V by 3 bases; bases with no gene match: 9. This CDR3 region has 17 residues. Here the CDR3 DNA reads TGTGCCAGCAGTTATTCGGGACTAGCGGGGGGCCACCCCGAGCAGTACTTC. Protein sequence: CASSYSGLAGGHPEQYF.

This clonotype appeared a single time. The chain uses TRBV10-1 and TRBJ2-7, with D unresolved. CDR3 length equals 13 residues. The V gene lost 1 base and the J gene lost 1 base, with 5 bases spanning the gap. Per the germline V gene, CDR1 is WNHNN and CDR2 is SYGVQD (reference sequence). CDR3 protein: CASSEYPSYEQYF. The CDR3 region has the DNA TGCGCCAGCAGTGAGTACCCATCCTACGAGCAGTACTTC.

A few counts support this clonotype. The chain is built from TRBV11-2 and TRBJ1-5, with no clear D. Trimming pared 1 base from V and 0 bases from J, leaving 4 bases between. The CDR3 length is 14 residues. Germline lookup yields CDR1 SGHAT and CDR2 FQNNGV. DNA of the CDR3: TGTGCCAGCAGCTTAGTAAATAGCAATCAGCCCCAGCATTTT. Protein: CASSLVNSNQPQHF.

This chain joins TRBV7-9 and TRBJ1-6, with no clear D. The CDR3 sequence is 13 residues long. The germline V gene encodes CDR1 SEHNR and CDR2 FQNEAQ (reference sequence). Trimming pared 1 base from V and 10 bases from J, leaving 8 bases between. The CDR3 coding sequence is TGTGCCAGCAGCTTAGATGGGAGATCACCCCTCCACTTT. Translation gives CASSLDGRSPLHF.

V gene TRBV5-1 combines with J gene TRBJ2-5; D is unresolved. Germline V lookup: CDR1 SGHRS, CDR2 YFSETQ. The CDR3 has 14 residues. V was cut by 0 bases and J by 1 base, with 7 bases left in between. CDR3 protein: CASSLEQLQETQYF. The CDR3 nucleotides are TGCGCCAGCAGCTTGGAGCAGCTCCAAGAGACCCAGTACTTC.

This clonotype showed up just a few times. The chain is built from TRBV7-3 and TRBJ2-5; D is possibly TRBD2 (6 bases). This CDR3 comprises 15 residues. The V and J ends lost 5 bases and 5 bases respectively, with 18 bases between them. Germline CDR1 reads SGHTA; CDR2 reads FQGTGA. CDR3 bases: TGTGCCAGCAGCGAGGGGCCGGCGGCGGGGGAGACCCAGTACTTC. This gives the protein CASSEGPAAGETQYF.

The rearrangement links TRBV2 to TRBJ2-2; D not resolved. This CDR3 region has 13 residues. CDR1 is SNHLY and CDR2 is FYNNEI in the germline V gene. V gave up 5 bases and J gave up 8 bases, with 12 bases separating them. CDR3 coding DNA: TGTGCCAGCAGTCGAGGTATCGGTGGGGAGCTGTTTTTT. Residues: CASSRGIGGELFF. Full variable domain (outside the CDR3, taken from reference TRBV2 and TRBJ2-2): EPEVTQTPSHQVTQMGQEVILRCVPISNHLYFYWYRQILGQKVEFLVSFYNNEISEKSEIFDDQFSVERPDGSNFTLKIRSTKLEDSAMYFCASSRGIGGELFFGEGSRLTVL.

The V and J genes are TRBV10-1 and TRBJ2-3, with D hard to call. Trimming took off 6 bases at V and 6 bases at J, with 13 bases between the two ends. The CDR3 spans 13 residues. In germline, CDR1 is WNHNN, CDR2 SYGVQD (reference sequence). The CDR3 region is CASSYNYGDTQYF. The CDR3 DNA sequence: TGCGCCAGCAGCTATAATTATGGGGATACGCAGTATTTT.

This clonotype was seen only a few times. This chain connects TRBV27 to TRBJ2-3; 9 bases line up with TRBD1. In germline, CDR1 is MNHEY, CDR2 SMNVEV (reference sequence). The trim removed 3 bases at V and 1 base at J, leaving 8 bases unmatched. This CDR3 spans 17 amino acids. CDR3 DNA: TGTGCCAGCAGTTTTTCGGGACAGGGCACGGGCACAGATACGCAGTATTTT. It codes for CASSFSGQGTGTDTQYF.

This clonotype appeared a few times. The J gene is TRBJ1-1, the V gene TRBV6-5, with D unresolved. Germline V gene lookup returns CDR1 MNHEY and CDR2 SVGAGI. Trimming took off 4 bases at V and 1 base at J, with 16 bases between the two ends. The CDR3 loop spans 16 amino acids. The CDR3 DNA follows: TGTGCCAGCAGTTTTCTAAGGTTCAGCGGGAACACTGAAGCTTTCTTT. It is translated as CASSFLRFSGNTEAFF.

CDR3 sequence: CSAPRGGNYGYTF. The DNA for the CDR3 is TGCAGTGCACCCAGAGGGGGTAACTATGGCTACACCTTC. V is TRBV20-1 and J is TRBJ1-2; tentative D call: TRBD1 (6 bases). CDR3 length equals 13 residues. V shed 6 bases and J shed 1 base, with 12 bases lying between them. From germline, CDR1 is DFQATT and CDR2 SNEGSKA (reference sequence).

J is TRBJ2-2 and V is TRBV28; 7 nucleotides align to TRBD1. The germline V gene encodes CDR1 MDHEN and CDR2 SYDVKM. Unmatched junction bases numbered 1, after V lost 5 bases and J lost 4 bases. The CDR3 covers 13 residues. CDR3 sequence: CASSHRGTGELFF. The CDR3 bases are TGTGCCAGCAGTCACAGGGGCACCGGGGAGCTGTTTTTT.

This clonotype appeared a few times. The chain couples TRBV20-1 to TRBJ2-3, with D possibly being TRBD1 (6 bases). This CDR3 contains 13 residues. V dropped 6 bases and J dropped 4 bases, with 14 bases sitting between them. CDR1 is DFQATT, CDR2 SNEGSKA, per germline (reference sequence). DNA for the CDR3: TGCAGTGCCAGACAAGGGGGAGCAGATACGCAGTATTTT. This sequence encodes CSARQGGADTQYF.

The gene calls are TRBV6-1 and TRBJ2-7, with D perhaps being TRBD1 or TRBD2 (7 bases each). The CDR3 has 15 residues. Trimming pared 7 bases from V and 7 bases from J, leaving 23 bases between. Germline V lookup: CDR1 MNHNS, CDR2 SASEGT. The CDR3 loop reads CASTWTGRSGGEQYF. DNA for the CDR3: TGTGCCAGCACTTGGACAGGCCGCTCGGGGGGTGAGCAGTACTTC.